These T cell receptor beta chains were read from a single sample in a study of Ad26.COV2.S vaccination and SARS-CoV-2 variants. Clones were read by immunoSEQ multiplex PCR, and TCRdb kept only the in-frame ones, dropping some. The sample has roughly 270,000 clones, more than 70% seen once; the top ten hold around 3.5%. The sequencing used peripheral blood, collected in a trial of Ad26.COV2.S vaccine versus placebo. The receptor set was obtained from a person between 18 and 60 years old who received the Ad26.COV2.S COVID-19 vaccine or a placebo. Both conserved end residues are part of each CDR3. The order of the fields is V gene, J gene, D gene, clone size, CDR3 protein, CDR3 DNA. A D gene is named only where the DNA matches it firmly. Rows may omit the clone size; those that give it use once, few, many or a size class.

>TRBV7-9|TRBJ1-1|.|few
CASSPLTRNTEAFF
TGTGCCAGCAGCCCCCTGACAAGGAACACTGAAGCTTTCTTT
>TRBV7-2|TRBJ2-1|.|.
CASSPSLGVYSYNEQFF
TGTGCCAGCAGCCCCTCCTTGGGTGTTTACTCCTACAATGAGCAGTTCTTC
>TRBV5-4|TRBJ1-2|TRBD1|.
CASSLRGGLGGYTF
TGTGCCAGCAGCTTGAGAGGGGGCTTGGGTGGCTACACCTTC
>TRBV13|TRBJ1-2|.|once
CASSLGGSGDGYTF
TGTGCCAGCAGCTTAGGTGGGTCAGGGGATGGCTACACCTTC
>TRBV27|TRBJ1-2|.|few
CASSLGQGRGYTF
TGTGCCAGCAGTTTAGGGCAGGGAAGGGGCTACACCTTC
>TRBV19|TRBJ2-5|TRBD1|.
CASSSGQGEETQYF
TGTGCCAGTAGCTCCGGACAGGGGGAAGAGACCCAGTACTTC
>TRBV6-5|TRBJ2-7|.|.
CASTRGVLGYEQYF
TGTGCCAGCACACGGGGAGTCCTAGGCTACGAGCAGTACTTC
>TRBV7-9|TRBJ2-7|.|once
CASSLGGNTYEQYF
TGTGCCAGCAGCTTAGGAGGTAACACCTACGAGCAGTACTTC
>TRBV19|TRBJ2-5|TRBD1|.
CASTRTGGLGETQYF
TGTGCCAGTACTAGGACAGGGGGGTTGGGAGAGACCCAGTACTTC
>TRBV5-1|TRBJ1-1|TRBD1|.
CASSFTGDRGTEAFF
TGCGCCAGCAGCTTTACAGGGGATAGGGGCACTGAAGCTTTCTTT
>TRBV19|TRBJ1-5|TRBD1|.
CASSTTHLGTGSNQPQHF
TGTGCCAGTAGTACAACTCACCTCGGGACAGGGAGCAATCAGCCCCAGCATTTT
>TRBV27|TRBJ1-6|.|.
CASSRRENSPLHF
TGTGCCAGCAGTCGCAGGGAAAATTCACCCCTCCACTTT
>TRBV4-1|TRBJ2-1|.|.
CASSQAGTYNEQFF
TGCGCCAGCAGCCAAGCCGGGACATACAATGAGCAGTTCTTC
>TRBV4-1|TRBJ2-4|.|.
CASSQVYGRRGKNIQYF
TGCGCCAGCAGCCAAGTTTACGGGAGGAGGGGGAAAAACATTCAGTACTTC
>TRBV4-1|TRBJ1-2|.|.
CASSQVNEPYGYTF
TGCGCCAGCAGCCAAGTGAACGAGCCTTATGGCTACACCTTC
>TRBV11-2|TRBJ2-5|.|.
CASSRGTKQETQYF
TGTGCCAGCAGCCGTGGGACAAAACAAGAGACCCAGTACTTC
>TRBV2|TRBJ2-3|.|.
CASLNMDPSTDTQYF
TGTGCCAGCCTAAATATGGATCCTAGCACAGATACGCAGTATTTT
>TRBV5-1|TRBJ2-7|.|once
CASSLSPGRAYYEQYF
TGCGCCAGCAGCTTGAGCCCGGGACGCGCTTACTACGAGCAGTACTTC
>TRBV20-1|TRBJ1-2|TRBD1|.
CSASVAGTGAHGYTF
TGCAGTGCTAGTGTGGCCGGGACAGGGGCCCATGGCTACACCTTC
>TRBV19|TRBJ2-2|.|.
CASSTSSGSSGELFF
TGTGCCAGTAGTACGAGCTCAGGGTCAAGCGGGGAGCTGTTTTTT
>TRBV7-2|TRBJ2-3|.|.
CASSPYTDTQYF
TGTGCCAGCAGCCCATACACAGATACGCAGTATTTT
>TRBV23-1|TRBJ2-7|.|.
CASNQDRHEQYF
TGCGCCAGCAATCAAGACAGGCACGAGCAGTACTTC
>TRBV10-3|TRBJ2-5|.|.
CAISESRQQETQYF
TGTGCCATCAGTGAGTCGAGGCAACAAGAGACCCAGTACTTC
>TRBV12-2|TRBJ2-7|.|.
CASRSRYLYEQYF
TGTGCAAGTCGCTCTAGGTATCTCTACGAGCAGTACTTC
>TRBV4-3|TRBJ1-3|TRBD1|.
CASSQEDRATGNTIYF
TGCGCCAGCAGCCAAGAGGACAGGGCGACTGGAAACACCATATATTTT
>TRBV5-1|TRBJ1-5|.|.
CASSLVRDTDPYSNQPQHF
TGCGCCAGCAGCTTGGTCCGGGACACGGACCCCTATAGCAATCAGCCCCAGCATTTT
>TRBV7-2|TRBJ2-1|.|few
CASSSGQDNNEQFF
TGTGCCAGCAGCTCGGGACAAGATAACAATGAGCAGTTCTTC
>TRBV2|TRBJ1-5|.|.
CASSGGYGNQPQHF
TGTGCCAGCAGTGGAGGGTACGGCAATCAGCCCCAGCATTTT
>TRBV3-1/TRBV3-2|TRBJ1-2|.|.
CASSHQGYYGYTF
TGTGCCAGCAGCCACCAGGGATACTATGGCTACACCTTC
>TRBV2|TRBJ2-1|.|.
CASSERRSSYNEQFF
TGTGCCAGCAGTGAAAGGCGGAGCTCCTACAATGAGCAGTTCTTC
>TRBV7-9|TRBJ1-2|.|once
CASSLFAGNYGYTF
TGTGCCAGCAGCTTATTTGCAGGGAACTATGGCTACACCTTC
>TRBV6-5|TRBJ1-2|.|few
CASRPDMAVGYTF
TGTGCCAGCAGGCCTGATATGGCGGTCGGCTACACCTTC
>TRBV27|TRBJ1-1|.|.
CASSPKDGIIGNTEAFF
TGTGCCAGCAGTCCAAAGGACGGGATCATAGGGAACACTGAAGCTTTCTTT
>TRBV19|TRBJ1-1|.|.
CASSPHTPNTEAFF
TGTGCCAGTAGCCCTCACACCCCGAACACTGAAGCTTTCTTT
>TRBV19|TRBJ1-1|.|.
CASSTGMNTEAFF
TGTGCCAGTAGTACGGGGATGAACACTGAAGCTTTCTTT
>TRBV12-3/TRBV12-4|TRBJ1-2|TRBD1|.
CASSPTGIYGYTF
TGTGCCAGCAGCCCGACAGGGATCTATGGCTACACCTTC
>TRBV12-5|TRBJ1-1|TRBD1|.
CASGWAGGGTEAFF
TGTGCTAGTGGTTGGGCAGGGGGAGGTACTGAAGCTTTCTTT
>TRBV3-1/TRBV3-2|TRBJ1-6|.|.
CASSQELRRSSYNSPLHF
TGTGCCAGCAGCCAAGAACTTAGGAGGAGCTCCTATAATTCACCCCTCCACTTT
>TRBV19|TRBJ2-7|TRBD2|.
CASSITSGRLYEQYF
TGTGCCAGTAGTATTACTAGCGGACGACTTTACGAGCAGTACTTC
>TRBV4-1|TRBJ1-5|.|.
CASSQDFEGEGDQPQHF
TGCGCCAGCAGCCAAGACTTCGAGGGTGAGGGGGATCAGCCCCAGCATTTT
>TRBV5-8|TRBJ2-7|TRBD1|.
CASSTRTGGYEQYF
TGTGCCAGCAGCACGAGGACAGGGGGCTACGAGCAGTACTTC
>TRBV4-1|TRBJ2-7|.|.
CASSQDSYEQYF
TGCGCCAGCAGCCAAGATTCATACGAGCAGTACTTC
>TRBV5-1|TRBJ1-6|TRBD1|.
CASSLQGGNSPLHF
TGCGCCAGCAGCTTACAGGGGGGGAATTCACCCCTCCACTTT
>TRBV19|TRBJ1-5|.|many
CASSEVGEAQHF
TGTGCCAGTAGTGAGGTGGGTGAGGCCCAGCATTTT
>TRBV19|TRBJ2-3|.|.
CASSAMGLPRTDTQYF
TGTGCCAGTAGTGCAATGGGGTTACCCAGGACAGATACGCAGTATTTT
>TRBV29-1|TRBJ2-7|TRBD1|.
CSVIGQVPYEQYF
TGCAGCGTTATCGGACAGGTTCCCTACGAGCAGTACTTC